These 28 T cell receptor beta chains originate from one sample sequenced in a study of patients and donors after allogeneic stem cell transplantation. TCRdb itself ran the RT-PCR reads through MiXCR, one entry per CDR3 protein. The data show roughly 960,000 distinct CDR3 sequences, approximately 19% seen once. The sequencing sample was made of blood, either unsorted or a sorted T cell fraction (not recorded which). These receptors came from a human donor who was either an allogeneic HSCT recipient or a stem cell or donor lymphocyte infusion donor (not recorded which). It is not recorded whose cells these are; they may come from a transplant donor.

This clonotype was recorded at least ten times. The V call is TRBV12-3 or TRBV12-4, the J call TRBJ2-7; D ambiguous. This CDR3 spans 13 amino acids. Trimming removed 9 bases at V and 5 bases at J, with 17 bases between. CDR3 amino acids: CASGLGRLDEQYF. The CDR3, as DNA: TGTGCCAGTGGATTAGGCCGGCTCGACGAGCAGTACTTC.

This clonotype was observed a few times. The rearrangement links TRBV5-1 to TRBJ2-7, with D perhaps matching TRBD2 (6 bases). Trimming pared 5 bases from V and 5 bases from J, leaving 23 bases between. Germline V gene lookup returns CDR1 SGHRS and CDR2 YFSETQ. CDR3 length equals 16 residues. For the CDR3, the DNA is TGCGCCAGCAGTTTAAGGGACTGGGACCCCTTCCACGAGCAGTACTTC. It yields the protein CASSLRDWDPFHEQYF.

This clonotype turned up a few times. The chain has TRBV12-3 or TRBV12-4 and TRBJ2-6; D may match TRBD1 or TRBD2 (5 bases each). V lost 0 bases, J lost 4 bases, and 19 bases lay in between. CDR3 size: 19 residues. CDR3 protein: CASSLARVGPRSGANVLTF. CDR3 nucleotide sequence: TGTGCCAGCAGTTTAGCGCGAGTGGGACCCCGATCAGGGGCCAACGTCCTGACTTTC.

This clonotype was counted a few times. The V gene is TRBV20-1, the J gene TRBJ2-5; no reliable D call. The V end lost 0 bases, the J end lost 2 bases, and 13 bases lay between the germline ends. The germline V gene encodes CDR1 DFQATT and CDR2 SNEGSKA (reference sequence). This CDR3 has 15 residues. The CDR3 sequence is CSARDVSVAQETQYF. CDR3 nucleotides: TGCAGTGCTAGAGATGTGTCGGTCGCACAAGAGACCCAGTACTTC.

This clonotype showed up just a few times. CDR3 in amino acids: CSVGDRAKYEQYF. Written as DNA, the CDR3 is TGCAGCGTCGGGGACAGGGCAAAATACGAGCAGTACTTC. This chain joins TRBV29-1 and TRBJ2-7, with 9 nucleotides matching TRBD1. J gave up 4 bases and V 6 bases, and 7 bases lay outside the gene matches. CDR1 and CDR2 from the germline V gene are SQVTM and ANQGSEA. CDR3 length: 13 amino acids.

This chain joins TRBV4-1 and TRBJ2-7, with D perhaps matching TRBD1 (5 bases). CDR3 size: 14 residues. V lost 3 bases, J lost 2 bases, and 11 bases lay in between. Germline V gives CDR1 MGHRA, CDR2 YSYEKL. CDR3 sequence (DNA): TGCGCCAGCAGCCAGGAAGACAGAGCCTACGAGCAGTACTTC. Amino acid sequence: CASSQEDRAYEQYF.

The chain recombines TRBV9 with TRBJ2-5; D unresolved. The germline V gene has CDR1 SGDLS and CDR2 YYNGEE. V was trimmed by 0 bases and J by 1 base, leaving 10 bases between them. The CDR3 runs to 15 residues. CDR3 loop: CASSVGIELQETQYF. CDR3 in DNA: TGTGCCAGCAGCGTAGGGATAGAGCTCCAAGAGACCCAGTACTTC.

This clonotype was recorded at least ten times. The rearrangement uses TRBV6-8 and TRBJ2-1, with no clear D. Trimming left V 3 bases short and J 10 bases short, with 7 bases between. Germline CDR1 is MNHGY and CDR2 is SAAAGT. The CDR3 is 11 residues long. This CDR3 is CASSYIGEQFF. The CDR3 DNA reads as TGTGCCAGCAGTTATATCGGGGAGCAGTTCTTC.

This clonotype has ten or more counts. The CDR3 sequence: CASSFGGKETQYF. The CDR3 DNA is TGCGCCAGCAGCTTCGGAGGGAAAGAGACCCAGTACTTC. This chain connects TRBV5-1 to TRBJ2-5; possibly TRBD2 for D (6 bases). V lost 2 bases to trimming and J lost 3 bases, with 8 bases between them. The germline CDR1 and CDR2 sequences are SGHRS and YFSETQ. The CDR3 consists of 13 residues.

This clonotype was seen more than once but under ten times. The chain has TRBV20-1 and TRBJ2-7; no firm D call. The CDR3 has 13 amino acids. CDR1 is DFQATT, CDR2 SNEGSKA, per germline (reference sequence). Deletions cut 3 bases from V and 5 bases from J, with 14 bases between. DNA for the CDR3: TGCAGTGCTAGTGATCGAGCTGGCCACGAGCAGTACTTC. Protein: CSASDRAGHEQYF.

The rearrangement links TRBV3-1 to TRBJ1-5; TRBD1 aligns across 7 bases. Germline V gene data show CDR1 as LGHDT and CDR2 as YNNKEL (reference sequence). V gave up 1 base and J gave up 2 bases; unmatched junction bases: 5. The CDR3 covers 16 residues. CDR3 coding DNA: TGTGCCAGCAGCCAAGCAGGGGGGCGAGGCAATCAGCCCCAGCATTTT. It codes for CASSQAGGRGNQPQHF. The whole variable domain, filled in from reference TRBV3-1 and TRBJ1-5, reads DTAVSQTPKYLVTQMGNDKSIKCEQNLGHDTMYWYKQDSKKFLKIMFSYNNKELIINETVPNRFSPKSPDKAHLNLHINSLELGDSAVYFCASSQAGGRGNQPQHFGDGTRLSIL.

This clonotype was counted many times. This chain joins TRBV24-1 and TRBJ2-6; D may be TRBD2 (5 bases). The V end lost 4 bases, the J end lost 4 bases, and 13 bases lay between the germline ends. The CDR3 consists of 16 residues. CDR1 is KGHDR and CDR2 is SFDVKD in the germline V gene. CDR3 sequence: CATSDNGIDGANVLTF. Here the CDR3 DNA reads TGTGCCACCAGTGACAACGGGATAGACGGGGCCAACGTCCTGACTTTC.

In this sample, this clonotype turned up a few times. The chain couples TRBV20-1 to TRBJ2-1; D is perhaps TRBD1 (5 bases). This CDR3 has 15 residues. Trimming left V 5 bases short and J 4 bases short, with 18 bases between. The germline gives CDR1 DFQATT, CDR2 SNEGSKA (reference sequence). CDR3 nucleotide sequence: TGCAGTGCTTATCAAGGGGATAGGGGATACAATGAGCAGTTCTTC. Translated, it gives CSAYQGDRGYNEQFF.

The V call is TRBV4-1, the J call TRBJ2-6; 7 bases agree with TRBD1. Germline V gene sequence: CDR1 MGHRA, CDR2 YSYEKL. The CDR3 runs to 17 residues. Trimming at V came to 2 bases and at J to 0 bases, leaving 4 bases not matched to a gene. CDR3 in DNA: TGCGCCAGCAGCCAACGACAGGGTAGCTCTGGGGCCAACGTCCTGACTTTC. This codes for CASSQRQGSSGANVLTF.

This chain links TRBV12-3 or TRBV12-4 with TRBJ1-3; D is undetermined. The V end was cut by 2 bases, the J end by 0 bases, with 5 bases between. The CDR3 has 14 amino acids. CDR3 sequence (DNA): TGTGCCAGCAGTTTATTAAACTCTGGAAACACCATATATTTT. This gives the protein CASSLLNSGNTIYF.

This clonotype was detected many times. The genes are TRBV12-3 or TRBV12-4 and TRBJ1-5; 9 bases are a match to TRBD1. Germline trimming cut 6 bases from V and 3 bases from J; bases unmatched to any gene: 9. The CDR3 has 16 residues. The CDR3 loop is CASSAGTGRNNQPQHF. The CDR3, as DNA: TGTGCCAGCAGCGCCGGGACAGGGCGGAACAATCAGCCCCAGCATTTT.

This clonotype appeared many times. CDR3 region: CASSRNRDPWGYTF. The CDR3 nucleotides are TGTGCCAGCAGCCGCAACAGGGATCCTTGGGGCTACACCTTC. V and J are TRBV12-3 or TRBV12-4 and TRBJ1-2, with D tentatively TRBD1 (6 bases). V lost 6 bases to trimming and J lost 8 bases, with 19 bases between them. The CDR3 totals 14 residues.

The table lists this clonotype with a count of one. The chain uses TRBV14 and TRBJ2-1, with D possibly TRBD2 on 6 matching bases. There are 14 residues in the CDR3. Trimming took off 1 base at V and 12 bases at J, with 16 bases between the two ends. The germline V gene encodes CDR1 SGHDN and CDR2 FVKESK. CDR3 sequence: CASSQGGLLGAQFF. The CDR3 DNA follows: TGTGCCAGCAGCCAAGGAGGACTACTCGGCGCGCAGTTCTTC.

J is TRBJ1-5 and V is TRBV6-2 or TRBV6-3, with a tentative D call TRBD1 (5 bases). CDR3 length: 13 amino acids. V was pared by 5 bases and J by 7 bases, with 12 bases between. CDR1 MNHEY and CDR2 SVGEGT come from the germline V gene. CDR3 in amino acids: CASSRRRDQPQHF. The DNA for the CDR3 is TGTGCCAGCAGTCGCAGACGGGACCAGCCCCAGCATTTT.

This clonotype was observed a handful of times. The genes are TRBV5-6 and TRBJ2-7; a weak D match, TRBD1 (6 bases). Germline V gives CDR1 SGHDT, CDR2 YYEEEE. This CDR3 contains 14 residues. V lost 1 base and J lost 6, with 14 bases in between. The CDR3 protein is CASSLRQGYGEQYF. Here the CDR3 DNA reads TGTGCCAGCAGCTTGCGCCAGGGGTATGGCGAGCAGTACTTC. Using reference TRBV5-6 and TRBJ2-7 for the parts outside the CDR3, the full variable domain is DAGVTQSPTHLIKTRGQQVTLRCSPKSGHDTVSWYQQALGQGPQFIFQYYEEEERQRGNFPDRFSGHQFPNYSSELNVNALLLGDSALYLCASSLRQGYGEQYFGPGTRLTVT.

The chain is built from TRBV5-6 and TRBJ2-7; tentatively, D is TRBD1 or TRBD2 (5 bases each). Trimming took 1 base from V and 7 from J, leaving 21 bases between them. This CDR3 has 16 residues. CDR1 and CDR2 from the germline V gene are SGHDT and YYEEEE. Here the CDR3 DNA reads TGTGCCAGCAGCTTGACCGTGCGTGGGGACCTCTTGGAGCAGTACTTC. Translating it yields CASSLTVRGDLLEQYF.

The chain uses TRBV12-3 or TRBV12-4 and TRBJ2-7; D is unresolved. Trimming stripped 7 bases from V and 1 base from J, with 8 bases between. The CDR3 sequence is 12 residues long. The CDR3 region is CASTRKSYEQYF. For the CDR3, the DNA is TGTGCCAGCACCCGGAAGTCCTACGAGCAGTACTTC.

The chain joins TRBV30 to TRBJ1-5; 10 bases are a match to TRBD1. V was pared by 5 bases and J by 5 bases, with 6 bases of the junction left unmatched. The CDR3 is made up of 14 amino acids. Germline V gene data show CDR1 as GTSNPN and CDR2 as SVGIG (reference sequence). CDR3 sequence (DNA): TGTGCCTGGCGGGACAGGGGCTACGATCAGCCCCAGCATTTT. Protein product: CAWRDRGYDQPQHF.

This clonotype has only a few counts. The V gene is TRBV15, the J gene TRBJ2-2; possible D gene TRBD1, 5 bases. Germline CDR1 reads LNHNV; CDR2 reads YYDKDF (reference sequence). V was clipped by 0 bases and J by 1 base, with 12 bases between them. This CDR3 spans 17 amino acids. The CDR3 region has the DNA TGTGCCACCAGCAGAGATCTCACGACAGAGAACACCGGGGAGCTGTTTTTT. This gives the protein CATSRDLTTENTGELFF.

This CDR3 is CASSQEATQETQYF. CDR3 bases: TGCGCCAGCAGCCAAGAGGCTACCCAAGAGACCCAGTACTTC. The chain recombines TRBV4-1 with TRBJ2-5; D remains ambiguous. Germline loops: CDR1 MGHRA, CDR2 YSYEKL. V gave up 0 bases and J gave up 1 base, with 6 bases separating them. The CDR3 totals 14 residues.

The sample holds a few counts of this clonotype. The chain has TRBV2 and TRBJ1-2, with 7 bases fitting TRBD1. This CDR3 is built from 14 residues. With V trimmed by 6 bases and J by 6 bases, 10 bases remained unmatched. Germline V CDR1 and CDR2: SNHLY, FYNNEI. As DNA, the CDR3 is TGTGCCAGCAGGTTCTTCAAGGGGGCGAATGGCTACACCTTC. Protein: CASRFFKGANGYTF.

This clonotype has a handful of counts. This chain joins TRBV20-1 and TRBJ2-5; D not resolved. The CDR3 is 13 amino acids. V lost 6 bases and J lost 2, with 13 bases in between. Germline CDR1 and CDR2: DFQATT and SNEGSKA (reference sequence). CDR3 in amino acids: CSAQQLMQETQYF. CDR3 bases: TGCAGTGCGCAACAGCTTATGCAAGAGACCCAGTACTTC.

The chain carries TRBV24-1 and TRBJ2-5, with D unresolved. Trimming removed 2 bases from V and 2 bases from J, with 5 bases in between. CDR3 size: 13 residues. Germline values: CDR1 KGHDR, CDR2 SFDVKD. The CDR3 loop is CATSDSGQETQYF. As DNA, the CDR3 is TGTGCCACCAGTGATTCCGGACAAGAGACCCAGTACTTC.